The next 10 T cell receptor beta chains were all read from a single sample in a study of OX40 agonist ivuxolimab in advanced cancers. Data came from immunoSEQ multiplex PCR; TCRdb stores just in-frame clones and leaves some out. The table has tens of thousands of clones, over 90% seen once; the top ten hold approximately 6.3%. Sequenced here: CD4+ or CD8+ T cells sorted from blood, sampled in a trial of the OX40 agonist ivuxolimab. These receptors were obtained from an adult with an advanced solid tumor such as melanoma, head and neck, liver or kidney cancer.

This clone was found once. The V call is TRBV7-9, the J call TRBJ2-7; 10 nucleotides line up with TRBD1. Germline loops: CDR1 SEHNR, CDR2 FQNEAQ (reference sequence). This CDR3 comprises 19 residues. J was trimmed by 1 base and V by 4 bases; bases with no gene match: 16. DNA for the CDR3: TGTGCCAGCAGCTCGCTGGAACCGGGACAGGGGTTTTCGTCCTACGAGCAGTACTTC. Amino acid sequence: CASSSLEPGQGFSSYEQYF.

The chain carries TRBV27 and TRBJ2-1; D is undetermined. The CDR3 has 16 residues. The V gene's germline CDR1 is MNHEY and CDR2 SMNVEV (reference sequence). Trimming pared 1 base from V and 0 bases from J, leaving 10 bases between. For the CDR3, the DNA is TGTGCCAGCAGTTTATTAGGTGCCGGCTCCTACAATGAGCAGTTCTTC. This encodes CASSLLGAGSYNEQFF.

By proportion, this clone is medium-sized. The genes are TRBV27 and TRBJ2-1; 8 bases line up with TRBD1. Germline loops: CDR1 MNHEY, CDR2 SMNVEV (reference sequence). The CDR3 covers 17 residues. V shed 5 bases and J 2 bases; nucleotides not matched to a gene: 11. The CDR3 is CASSLQEMTGAYNEQFF. The CDR3 nucleotides are TGTGCCAGCAGTCTCCAAGAGATGACAGGGGCCTACAATGAGCAGTTCTTC.

The V gene is TRBV27, the J gene TRBJ2-2; 7 bases are a match to TRBD2. With V trimmed by 3 bases and J by 6 bases, 10 bases remained unmatched. Germline CDR1 MNHEY, CDR2 SMNVEV (reference sequence). This CDR3 is built from 16 residues. The CDR3 sequence: CASSFIGTGGPGELFF. CDR3 sequence (DNA): TGTGCCAGCAGTTTCATCGGGACGGGGGGACCCGGGGAGCTGTTTTTT.

V usage is TRBV5-4 and J usage is TRBJ2-1; no definite D call. This CDR3 region has 12 residues. Germline CDR1 and CDR2: SGHNT and YYREEE (reference sequence). The V end was cut by 1 base, the J end by 10 bases, with 9 bases between. CDR3 in DNA: TGTGCCAGCAGCTTGCTTGGACCGGAGCAGTTCTTC. Residues: CASSLLGPEQFF.

The genes are TRBV7-9 and TRBJ1-4; TRBD1 might be the D (5 bases). CDR3 length equals 15 residues. Trimming removed 2 bases from V and 8 bases from J, with 15 bases in between. The germline CDR1 and CDR2 sequences are SEHNR and FQNEAQ (reference sequence). CDR3 residues: CASSLLGRDGEKLFF. In nucleotides, the CDR3 is TGTGCCAGCAGCTTATTGGGCAGGGACGGAGAAAAACTGTTTTTT. Together with reference TRBV7-9 and TRBJ1-4, the CDR3 gives the full variable domain: DTGVSQNPRHKITKRGQNVTFRCDPISEHNRLYWYRQTLGQGPEFLTYFQNEAQLEKSRLLSDRFSAERPKGSFSTLEIQRTEQGDSAMYLCASSLLGRDGEKLFFGSGTQLSVL.

The rearrangement links TRBV4-1 to TRBJ1-1; TRBD1 matches 10 bases. CDR1 is MGHRA, CDR2 YSYEKL, per germline. V shed 0 bases, J shed 10 bases, and the junction held 2 bases outside the gene matches. CDR3 size: 13 residues. The CDR3 bases are TGCGCCAGCAGCCAAGACCGGACAGGGGGAGCTTTCTTT. It encodes CASSQDRTGGAFF.

This rearrangement joins TRBV7-8 to TRBJ1-1; 8 bases line up with TRBD1. The J segment lost 5 bases and the V segment lost 5 bases, leaving 7 bases of the junction unmatched. The CDR3 has 14 amino acids. Germline CDR1 SGHVS, CDR2 FQNEAQ. The CDR3 loop reads CASSLAGGRTEAFF. CDR3 nucleotides: TGTGCCAGCAGCCTGGCAGGGGGCAGGACTGAAGCTTTCTTT.

The chain links TRBV9 to TRBJ1-1; D not certain. Trimming cost V 3 bases and J 1 base, with 16 bases left between them. The germline gives CDR1 SGDLS, CDR2 YYNGEE. The CDR3 runs to 16 residues. The CDR3 region has the DNA TGTGCCAGCAGCGCACCTGGGCAGACGAAGAACACTGAAGCTTTCTTT. Translation: CASSAPGQTKNTEAFF.

This clone has a single count. The chain carries TRBV5-5 and TRBJ2-7; D gene unclear. Germline V gives CDR1 SGHKS, CDR2 YYEKEE (reference sequence). Trimming left V 4 bases short and J 2 bases short, with 16 bases between. The CDR3 is made up of 15 amino acids. In nucleotides, the CDR3 is TGTGCCAGCAGCCCCCGGAGCGTACCGACCTACGAGCAGTACTTC. Translation: CASSPRSVPTYEQYF.